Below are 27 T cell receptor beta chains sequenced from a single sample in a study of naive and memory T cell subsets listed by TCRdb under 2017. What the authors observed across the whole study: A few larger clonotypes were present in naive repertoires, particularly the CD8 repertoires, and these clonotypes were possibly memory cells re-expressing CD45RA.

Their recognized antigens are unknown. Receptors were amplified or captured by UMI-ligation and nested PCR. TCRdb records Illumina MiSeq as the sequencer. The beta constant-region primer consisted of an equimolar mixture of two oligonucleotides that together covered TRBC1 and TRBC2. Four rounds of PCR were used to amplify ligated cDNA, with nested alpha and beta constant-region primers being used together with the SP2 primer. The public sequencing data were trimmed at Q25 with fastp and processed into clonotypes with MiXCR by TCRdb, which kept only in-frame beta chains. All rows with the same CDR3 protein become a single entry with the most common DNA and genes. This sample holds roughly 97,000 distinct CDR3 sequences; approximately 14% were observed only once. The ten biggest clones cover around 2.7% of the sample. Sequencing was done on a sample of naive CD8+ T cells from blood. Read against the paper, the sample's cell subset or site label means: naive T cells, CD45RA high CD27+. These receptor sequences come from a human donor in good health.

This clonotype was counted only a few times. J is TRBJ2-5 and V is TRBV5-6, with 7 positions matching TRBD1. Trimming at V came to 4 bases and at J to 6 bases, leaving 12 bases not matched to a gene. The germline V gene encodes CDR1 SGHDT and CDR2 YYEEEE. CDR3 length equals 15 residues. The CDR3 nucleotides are TGTGCCAGCAGCCAACTGACAGGGTTGGTGAAGACCCAGTACTTC. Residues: CASSQLTGLVKTQYF.

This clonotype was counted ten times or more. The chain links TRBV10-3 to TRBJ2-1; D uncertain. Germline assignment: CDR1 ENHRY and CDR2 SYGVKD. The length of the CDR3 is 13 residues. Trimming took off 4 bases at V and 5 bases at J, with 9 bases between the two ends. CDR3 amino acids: CAISVKVNNEQFF. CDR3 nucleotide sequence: TGTGCCATCAGTGTGAAGGTTAACAATGAGCAGTTCTTC.

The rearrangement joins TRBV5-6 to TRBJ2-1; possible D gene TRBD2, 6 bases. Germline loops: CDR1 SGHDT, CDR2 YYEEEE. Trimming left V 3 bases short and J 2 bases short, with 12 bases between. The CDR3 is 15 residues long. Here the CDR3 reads CASSSRREPYNEQFF. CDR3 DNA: TGTGCCAGCAGCTCGCGTCGGGAGCCCTACAATGAGCAGTTCTTC.

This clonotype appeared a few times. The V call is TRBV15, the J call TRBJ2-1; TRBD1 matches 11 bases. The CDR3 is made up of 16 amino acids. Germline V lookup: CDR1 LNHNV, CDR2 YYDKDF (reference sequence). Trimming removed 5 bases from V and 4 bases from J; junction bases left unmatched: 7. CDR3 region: CATSGIRDRGYNEQFF. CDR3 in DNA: TGTGCCACCAGCGGGATACGGGACAGGGGGTACAATGAGCAGTTCTTC.

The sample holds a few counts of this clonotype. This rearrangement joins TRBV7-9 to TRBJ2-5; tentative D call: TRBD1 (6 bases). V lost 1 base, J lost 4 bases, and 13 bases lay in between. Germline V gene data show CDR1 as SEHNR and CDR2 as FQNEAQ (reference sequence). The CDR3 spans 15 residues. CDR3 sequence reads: CASSLGGLRGETQYF. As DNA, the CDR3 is TGTGCCAGCAGCTTAGGGGGGCTTCGGGGAGAGACCCAGTACTTC.

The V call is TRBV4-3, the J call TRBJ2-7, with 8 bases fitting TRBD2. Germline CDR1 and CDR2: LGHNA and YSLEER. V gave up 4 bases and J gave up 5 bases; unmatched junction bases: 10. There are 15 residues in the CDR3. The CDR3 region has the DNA TGCGCCAGCAGCCCACTCGGGGGGGGTCTGAACGAGCAGTACTTC. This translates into CASSPLGGGLNEQYF.

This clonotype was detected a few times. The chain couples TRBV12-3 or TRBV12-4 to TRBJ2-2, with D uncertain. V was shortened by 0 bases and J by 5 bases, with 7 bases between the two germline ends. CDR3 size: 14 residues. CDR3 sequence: CASSLAGETGELFF. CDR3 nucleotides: TGTGCCAGCAGTTTAGCGGGTGAGACCGGGGAGCTGTTTTTT.

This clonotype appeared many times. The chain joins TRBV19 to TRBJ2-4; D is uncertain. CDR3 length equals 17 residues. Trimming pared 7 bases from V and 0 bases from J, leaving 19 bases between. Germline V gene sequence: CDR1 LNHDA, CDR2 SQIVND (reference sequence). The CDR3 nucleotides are TGTGCCAGTATGAAGAGGTCGGTGTCAGTAGCCAAAAACATTCAGTACTTC. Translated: CASMKRSVSVAKNIQYF.

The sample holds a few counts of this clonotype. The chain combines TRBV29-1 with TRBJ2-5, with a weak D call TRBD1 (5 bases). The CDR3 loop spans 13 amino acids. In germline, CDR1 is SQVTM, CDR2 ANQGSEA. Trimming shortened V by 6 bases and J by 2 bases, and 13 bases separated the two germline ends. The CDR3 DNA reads TGCAGCGTCGCCAGGACACGACAAGAGACCCAGTACTTC. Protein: CSVARTRQETQYF.

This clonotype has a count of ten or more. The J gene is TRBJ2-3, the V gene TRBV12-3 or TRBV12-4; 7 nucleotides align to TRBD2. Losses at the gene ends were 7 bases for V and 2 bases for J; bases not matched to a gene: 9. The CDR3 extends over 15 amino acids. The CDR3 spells CASNDREANTDTQYF. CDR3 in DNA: TGTGCCAGCAACGACCGGGAGGCCAACACAGATACGCAGTATTTT.

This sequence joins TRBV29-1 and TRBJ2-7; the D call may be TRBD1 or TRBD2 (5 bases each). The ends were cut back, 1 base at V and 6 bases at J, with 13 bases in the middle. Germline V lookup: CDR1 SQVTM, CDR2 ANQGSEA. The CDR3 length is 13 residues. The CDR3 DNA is TGCAGCGTTGAAGTTCTCGGGGCCGCCGAGCAGTACTTC. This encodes CSVEVLGAAEQYF.

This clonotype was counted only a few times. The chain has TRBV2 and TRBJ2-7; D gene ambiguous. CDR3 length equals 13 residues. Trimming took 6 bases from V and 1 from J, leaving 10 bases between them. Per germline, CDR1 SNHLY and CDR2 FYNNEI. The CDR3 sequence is CASRASDSYEQYF. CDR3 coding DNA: TGTGCCAGCAGAGCCAGCGATTCCTACGAGCAGTACTTC.

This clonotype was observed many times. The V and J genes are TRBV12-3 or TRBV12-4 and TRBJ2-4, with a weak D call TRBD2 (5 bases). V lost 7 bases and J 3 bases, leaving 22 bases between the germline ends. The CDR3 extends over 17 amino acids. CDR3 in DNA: TGTGCCAGCAACAACAAGGCCCGAGGGCCAGACAAAAACATTCAGTACTTC. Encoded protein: CASNNKARGPDKNIQYF.

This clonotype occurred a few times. The CDR3 reads CASSLAGGTNYGYTF. The CDR3 nucleotides read TGTGCCAGCAGCTTGGCGGGGGGTACTAACTATGGCTACACCTTC. The chain employs TRBV5-4 and TRBJ1-2, with D possibly matching TRBD1 (5 bases). Germline CDR1 and CDR2: SGHNT and YYREEE (reference sequence). The germline V and J ends were trimmed by 0 bases and 0 bases, with 9 bases remaining between them. This CDR3 is built from 15 residues. The entire variable domain, with the rest obtained from reference TRBV5-4 and TRBJ1-2, is as follows: ETGVTQSPTHLIKTRGQQVTLRCSSQSGHNTVSWYQQALGQGPQFIFQYYREEENGRGNFPPRFSGLQFPNYSSELNVNALELDDSALYLCASSLAGGTNYGYTFGSGTRLTVV.

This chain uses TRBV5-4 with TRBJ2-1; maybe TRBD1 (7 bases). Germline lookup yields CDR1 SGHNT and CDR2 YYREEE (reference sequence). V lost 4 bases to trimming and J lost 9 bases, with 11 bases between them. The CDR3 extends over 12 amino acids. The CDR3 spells CASSMEGAEQFF. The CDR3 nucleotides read TGTGCCAGCAGCATGGAGGGGGCTGAGCAGTTCTTC.

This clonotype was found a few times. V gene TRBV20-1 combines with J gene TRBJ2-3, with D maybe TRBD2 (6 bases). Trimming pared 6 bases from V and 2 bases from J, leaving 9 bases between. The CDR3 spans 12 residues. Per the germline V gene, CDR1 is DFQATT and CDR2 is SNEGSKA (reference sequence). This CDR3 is CSAGDFTDTQYF. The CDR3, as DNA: TGCAGTGCAGGGGACTTCACAGATACGCAGTATTTT.

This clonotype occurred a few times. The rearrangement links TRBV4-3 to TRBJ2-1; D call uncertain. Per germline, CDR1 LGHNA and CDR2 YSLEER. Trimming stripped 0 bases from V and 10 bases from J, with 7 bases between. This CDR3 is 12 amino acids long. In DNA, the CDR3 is TGCGCCAGCAGCCAAGAGGCCGGGGAGCAGTTCTTC. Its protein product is CASSQEAGEQFF.

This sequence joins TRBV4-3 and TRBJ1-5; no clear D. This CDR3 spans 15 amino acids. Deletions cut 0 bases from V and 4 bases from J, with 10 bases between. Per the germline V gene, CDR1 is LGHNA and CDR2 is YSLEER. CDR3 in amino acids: CASSQDKGNNQPQHF. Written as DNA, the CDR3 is TGCGCCAGCAGCCAAGATAAAGGGAATAATCAGCCCCAGCATTTT.

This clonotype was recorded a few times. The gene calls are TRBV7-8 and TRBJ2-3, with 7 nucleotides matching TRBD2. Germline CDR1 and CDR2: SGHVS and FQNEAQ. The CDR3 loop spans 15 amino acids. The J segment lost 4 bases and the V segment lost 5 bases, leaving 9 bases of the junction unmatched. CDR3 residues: CASSARAGSADTQYF. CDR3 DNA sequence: TGTGCCAGCAGCGCCCGAGCGGGGTCGGCAGATACGCAGTATTTT. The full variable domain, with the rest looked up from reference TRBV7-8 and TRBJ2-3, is GAGVSQSPRYKVAKRGQDVALRCDPISGHVSLFWYQQALGQGPEFLTYFQNEAQLDKSGLPSDRFFAERPEGSVSTLKIQRTQQEDSAVYLCASSARAGSADTQYFGPGTRLTVL.

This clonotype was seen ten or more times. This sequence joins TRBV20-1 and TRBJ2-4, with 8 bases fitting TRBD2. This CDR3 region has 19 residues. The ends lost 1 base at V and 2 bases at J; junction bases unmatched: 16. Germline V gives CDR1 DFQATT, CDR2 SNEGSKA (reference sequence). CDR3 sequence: CSARGVLRAGGEPKNIQYF. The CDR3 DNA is TGCAGTGCTAGAGGGGTCCTTCGGGCGGGAGGCGAGCCCAAAAACATTCAGTACTTC.

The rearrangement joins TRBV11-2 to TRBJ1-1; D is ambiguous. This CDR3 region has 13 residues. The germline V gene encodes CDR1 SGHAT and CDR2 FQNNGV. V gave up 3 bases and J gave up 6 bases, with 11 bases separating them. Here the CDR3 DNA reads TGTGCCAGCAGCTTCGATGTAGGCGCTGAAGCTTTCTTT. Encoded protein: CASSFDVGAEAFF.

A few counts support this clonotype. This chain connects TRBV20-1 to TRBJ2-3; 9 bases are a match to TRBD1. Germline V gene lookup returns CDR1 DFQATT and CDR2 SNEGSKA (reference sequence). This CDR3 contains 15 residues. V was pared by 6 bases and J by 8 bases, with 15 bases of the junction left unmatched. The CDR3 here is CSATSPGTGSSTQYF. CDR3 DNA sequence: TGCAGTGCAACCAGCCCCGGGACAGGGTCAAGTACGCAGTATTTT.

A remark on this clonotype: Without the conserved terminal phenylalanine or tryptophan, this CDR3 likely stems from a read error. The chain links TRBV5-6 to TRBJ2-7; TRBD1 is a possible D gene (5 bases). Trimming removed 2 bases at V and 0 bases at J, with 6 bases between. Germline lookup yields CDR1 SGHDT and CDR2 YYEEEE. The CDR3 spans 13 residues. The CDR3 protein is CASSFRDSYEQYI. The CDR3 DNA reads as TGTGCCAGCAGCTTCAGGGACTCCTACGAGCAGTACATC.

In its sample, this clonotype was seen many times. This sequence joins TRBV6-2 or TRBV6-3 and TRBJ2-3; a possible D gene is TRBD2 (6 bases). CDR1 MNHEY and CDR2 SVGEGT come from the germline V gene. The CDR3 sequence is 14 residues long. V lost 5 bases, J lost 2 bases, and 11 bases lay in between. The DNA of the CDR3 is TGTGCCAGCAGTCCCGCGGGGAACACAGATACGCAGTATTTT. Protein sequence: CASSPAGNTDTQYF.

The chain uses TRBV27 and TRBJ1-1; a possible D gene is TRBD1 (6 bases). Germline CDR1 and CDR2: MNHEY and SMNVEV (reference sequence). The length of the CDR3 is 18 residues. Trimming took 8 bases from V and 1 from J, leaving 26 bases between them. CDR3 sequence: CASSRNREDSGTNTEAFF. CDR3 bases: TGTGCCAGCTCTCGTAACAGGGAGGATTCGGGTACGAACACTGAAGCTTTCTTT.

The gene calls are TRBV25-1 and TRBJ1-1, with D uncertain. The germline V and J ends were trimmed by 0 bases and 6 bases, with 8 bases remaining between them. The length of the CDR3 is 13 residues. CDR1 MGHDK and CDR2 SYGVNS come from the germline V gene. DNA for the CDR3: TGTGCCAGCAGTGAATATGGAGGAGCTGAAGCTTTCTTT. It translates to CASSEYGGAEAFF.

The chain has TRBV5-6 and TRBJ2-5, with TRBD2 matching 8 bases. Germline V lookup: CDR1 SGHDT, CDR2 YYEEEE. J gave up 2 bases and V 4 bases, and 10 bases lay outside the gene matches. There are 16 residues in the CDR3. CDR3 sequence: CASSPRLASRQETQYF. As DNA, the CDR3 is TGTGCCAGCAGCCCCCGACTAGCGAGCCGACAAGAGACCCAGTACTTC.